The T cell receptor (beta chain) under discussion was sequenced for a study of blood T cell repertoires in COVID-19. Across the whole study: Sources were T cells, B-cell-depleted T cells, or PBMCs; the material itself was cDNA or gDNA.

The authors' processing: Researchers report that nucleated cell counts were estimated from reference gene primer amplification. Measured with immunoSEQ multiplex PCR; TCRdb has only the in-frame clones, and not every one. The DNA was the basis for D and trimming; V, J and clone size are from that table. The table records around 230,000 clones, around nine tenths of them present only once. Living in 24 US areas, the participants were between 18 and 89 years of age. Which cohort a participant joined came from the clinical history participants gave. The CDR3 runs 18 residues. Germline assignment: CDR1 SGHRS and CDR2 YFSETQ. Trimming shortened V by 9 bases and J by 2 bases, and 27 bases separated the two germline ends.

The chain links TRBV5-1 to TRBJ1-3; D uncertain. The clonotype was recovered from a woman aged 25-40 years with acute COVID-19. Sequenced material: PBMCs or T cells enriched from blood (not recorded which). The CDR3 coding sequence is TGCGCCACCCCGCTTTGGGAAGTGGCTGTCGGGGCTGGAAACACCATATATTTT. It is translated as CATPLWEVAVGAGNTIYF. Supplemented by reference TRBV5-1 and TRBJ1-3, the full variable domain reads KAGVTQTPRYLIKTRGQQVTLSCSPISGHRSVSWYQQTPGQGLQFLFEYFSETQRNKGNFPGRFSGRQFSNSRSEMNVSTLELGDSALYLCATPLWEVAVGAGNTIYFGEGSWLTVV.